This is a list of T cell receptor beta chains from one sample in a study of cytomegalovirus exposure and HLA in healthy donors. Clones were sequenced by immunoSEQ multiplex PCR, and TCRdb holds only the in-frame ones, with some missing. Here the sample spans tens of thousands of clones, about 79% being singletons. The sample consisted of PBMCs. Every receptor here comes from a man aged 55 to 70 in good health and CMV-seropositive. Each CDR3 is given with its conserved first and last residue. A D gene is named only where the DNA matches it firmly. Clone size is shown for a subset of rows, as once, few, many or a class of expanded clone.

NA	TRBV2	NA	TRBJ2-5	CASSRQRQETQYF	TGTGCCAGCAGTCGACAGAGACAAGAGACCCAGTACTTC
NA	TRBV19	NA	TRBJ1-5	CASSITGSNQPQHF	TGTGCCAGTAGTATAACAGGGAGCAATCAGCCCCAGCATTTT
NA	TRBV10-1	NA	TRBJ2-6	CASSPDSSGANVLTF	TGCGCCAGCAGCCCGGACAGCTCTGGGGCCAACGTCCTGACTTTC
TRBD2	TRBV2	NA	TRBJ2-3	CASSLAGASTDTQYF	TGTGCCAGCAGTCTAGCGGGGGCGAGCACAGATACGCAGTATTTT
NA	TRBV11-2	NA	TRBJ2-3	CASYTLGGPTDTQYF	TGTGCCAGCTACACCTTAGGGGGACCCACAGATACGCAGTATTTT
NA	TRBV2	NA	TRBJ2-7	CASSDRYEQYF	TGTGCCAGCAGTGACAGGTACGAGCAGTACTTC
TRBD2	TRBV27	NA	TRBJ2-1	CASSLGLAGGMYNEQFF	TGTGCCAGCAGTTTAGGACTAGCGGGAGGAATGTACAATGAGCAGTTCTTC
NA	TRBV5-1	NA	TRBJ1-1	CASSSGGAGGMNTEAFF	TGCGCCAGCAGCTCTGGAGGGGCAGGAGGAATGAACACTGAAGCTTTCTTT
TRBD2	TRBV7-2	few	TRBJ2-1	CASSLRGGGAGEQFF	TGTGCCAGCAGCTTACGGGGCGGGGGGGCCGGGGAGCAGTTCTTC
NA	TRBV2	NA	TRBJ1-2	CASSPSFTGPVSGYTF	TGTGCCAGCAGTCCTAGCTTTACAGGGCCTGTTAGTGGCTACACCTTC
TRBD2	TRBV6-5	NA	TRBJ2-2	CASRRTSGSSGELFF	TGTGCCAGCAGACGGACTAGCGGGAGTTCGGGGGAGCTGTTTTTT
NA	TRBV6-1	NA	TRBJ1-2	CASSESFYRGTSNYGYTF	TGTGCCAGCAGTGAAAGTTTTTATAGGGGGACATCCAACTATGGCTACACCTTC
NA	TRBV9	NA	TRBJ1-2	CASSLTQGPNYGYTF	TGTGCCAGCAGCCTCACACAGGGCCCGAACTATGGCTACACCTTC
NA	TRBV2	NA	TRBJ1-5	CASSVYREGNQPQHF	TGTGCCAGCAGTGTGTACCGGGAAGGCAATCAGCCCCAGCATTTT
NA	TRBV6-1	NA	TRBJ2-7	CASTNRVRSYEQYF	TGTGCCAGCACCAACAGGGTACGGAGCTACGAGCAGTACTTC
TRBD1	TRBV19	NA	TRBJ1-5	CASSMIRDRDSPQHF	TGTGCCAGTAGTATGATCCGGGACAGGGATTCGCCCCAGCATTTT
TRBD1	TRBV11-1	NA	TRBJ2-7	CASKNRGTSYEQYF	TGTGCCAGCAAAAACAGGGGAACCTCCTACGAGCAGTACTTC
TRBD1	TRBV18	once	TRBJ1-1	CASSPGQAALTEAFF	TGTGCCAGCTCACCGGGACAGGCCGCTCTCACTGAAGCTTTCTTT
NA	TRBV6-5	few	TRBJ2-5	CASSYPRETQYF	TGTGCCAGCAGTTACCCCCGGGAGACCCAGTACTTC
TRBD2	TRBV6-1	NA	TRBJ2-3	CASSHSGVGYF	TGTGCCAGCAGTCATAGCGGGGTGGGGTATTTT
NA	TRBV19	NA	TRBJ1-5	CASSKGDGRNQPQHF	TGTGCCAGTAGTAAGGGGGACGGACGCAATCAGCCACAGCATTTT
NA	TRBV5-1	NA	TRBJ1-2	CASSTAGKSDGYTF	TGCGCCAGCAGCACGGCAGGGAAATCCGATGGCTACACCTTC
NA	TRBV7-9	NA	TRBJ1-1	CASSSSGSMTEAFF	TGTGCCAGCAGCTCCTCGGGGTCGATGACTGAAGCTTTCTTT
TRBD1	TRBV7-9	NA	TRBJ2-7	CASSLASGTGAYEQYF	TGTGCCAGCAGCTTAGCTTCCGGGACAGGGGCCTACGAGCAGTACTTC
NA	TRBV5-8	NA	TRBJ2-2	CASSRFGPGELFF	TGTGCCAGCAGCCGTTTTGGGCCCGGGGAGCTGTTTTTT
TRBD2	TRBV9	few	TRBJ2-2	CASSAGLAGLTGELFF	TGTGCCAGCAGCGCCGGACTAGCGGGTCTGACCGGGGAGCTGTTTTTT
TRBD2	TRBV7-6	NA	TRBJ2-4	CASSPRREAEAGAKNIQYF	TGTGCCAGCAGCCCAAGGCGGGAGGCCGAAGCAGGAGCCAAAAACATTCAGTACTTC
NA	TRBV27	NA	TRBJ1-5	CASSTFGGNNQPQHF	TGTGCCAGCAGTACGTTTGGAGGGAACAATCAGCCCCAGCATTTT
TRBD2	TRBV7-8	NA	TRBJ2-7	CASSLMSLAGPEQYF	TGTGCCAGCAGCCTAATGTCGCTAGCGGGGCCCGAGCAGTACTTC
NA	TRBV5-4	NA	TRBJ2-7	CASSLTGISYEQYF	TGTGCCAGCAGCCTGACAGGTATATCCTACGAGCAGTACTTC
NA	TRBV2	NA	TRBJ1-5	CASSGAGNQPQHF	TGTGCCAGCAGTGGTGCAGGGAATCAGCCCCAGCATTTT
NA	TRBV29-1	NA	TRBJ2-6	CSVLLGVSGANVLTF	TGCAGCGTTCTACTGGGCGTTTCTGGGGCCAACGTCCTGACTTTC
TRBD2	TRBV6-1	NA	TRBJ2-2	CASSELAGNGGELFF	TGTGCCAGCAGTGAACTAGCGGGCAATGGTGGGGAGCTGTTTTTT
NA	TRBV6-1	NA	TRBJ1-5	CASSEARVGNQPQHF	TGTGCCAGCAGTGAGGCCAGGGTAGGCAATCAGCCCCAGCATTTT
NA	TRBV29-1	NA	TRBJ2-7	CSAWSGLGYEQYF	TGCAGCGCATGGTCAGGGTTAGGCTACGAGCAGTACTTC
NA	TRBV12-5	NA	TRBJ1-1	CASGLEGPVEAFF	TGTGCTAGTGGTTTGGAGGGGCCGGTAGAAGCTTTCTTT
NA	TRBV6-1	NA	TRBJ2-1	CASSATRTLLFF	TGTGCCAGCAGCGCCACTAGAACCCTGCTGTTCTTC
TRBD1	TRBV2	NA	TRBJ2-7	CASTESSTGANWDEQYF	TGTGCCAGTACCGAATCGTCGACAGGGGCAAATTGGGACGAGCAGTACTTC
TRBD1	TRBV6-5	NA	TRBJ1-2	CASRGQGAGDYGYTF	TGTGCCAGCAGGGGACAGGGGGCGGGGGACTATGGCTACACCTTC
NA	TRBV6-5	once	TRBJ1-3	CATDQGNSGNTIYF	TGTGCCACCGATCAGGGCAACTCTGGAAACACCATATATTTT
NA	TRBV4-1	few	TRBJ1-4	CASSQDYSGGGEKLFF	TGCGCCAGCAGCCAAGATTATTCGGGAGGAGGTGAAAAACTGTTTTTT
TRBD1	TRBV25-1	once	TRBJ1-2	CASSAGGNYGYTF	TGTGCCAGCAGTGCAGGGGGCAACTATGGCTACACCTTC
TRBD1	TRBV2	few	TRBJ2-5	CASSEDPGQLTRVTQYF	TGTGCCAGCAGTGAAGATCCGGGACAGCTTACAAGAGTTACCCAGTACTTC
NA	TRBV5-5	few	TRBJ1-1	CASSLSRGSMNTEAFF	TGTGCCAGCAGCTTGTCCCGGGGATCCATGAACACTGAAGCTTTCTTT
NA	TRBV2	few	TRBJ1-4	CASREGRANEKLFF	TGTGCCAGTCGGGAGGGGAGGGCTAATGAAAAACTGTTTTTT
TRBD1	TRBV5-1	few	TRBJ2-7	CASNSQGSSYEQYF	TGCGCCAGCAATTCACAGGGGAGCTCCTACGAGCAGTACTTC
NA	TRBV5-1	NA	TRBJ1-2	CASSRTEGYGYTF	TGCGCCAGCAGCCGAACGGAGGGCTATGGCTACACCTTC
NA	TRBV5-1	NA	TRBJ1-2	CASSLVLGSGNGYTF	TGCGCCAGCAGCTTGGTACTGGGTTCGGGAAATGGCTACACCTTC
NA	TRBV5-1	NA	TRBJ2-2	CASKGDNTGELFF	TGCGCCAGCAAGGGGGATAACACCGGGGAGCTGTTTTTT
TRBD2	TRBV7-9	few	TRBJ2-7	CASSLRTSGEQYF	TGTGCCAGCAGCTTACGGACTAGCGGCGAGCAGTACTTC
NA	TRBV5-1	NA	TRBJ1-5	CASSTTGSDQPQHF	TGCGCCAGCAGCACTACAGGGTCGGATCAGCCCCAGCATTTT
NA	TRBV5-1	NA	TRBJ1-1	CASSLEERGREAFF	TGCGCCAGCAGCTTGGAAGAACGGGGTCGCGAGGCTTTCTTT